What follows describes a single TCR beta chain. Its antigen is unknown. Trimming left V 10 bases short and J 7 bases short, with 13 bases between. CDR3 length: 12 residues. The germline V gene has CDR1 MNHNY and CDR2 SVGAGI (reference sequence). Assay: immunoSEQ multiplex PCR; the TCRdb copy retains only in-frame clones and omits some. This sample has around 79,000 clones, with 86% found just once. This specimen belongs to a study of OX40 agonist ivuxolimab in advanced cancers. Study-wide background: Ivuxolimab, an antibody acting as an agonist of OX40 (CD134), was used to treat patients. Ivuxolimab was delivered to patients intravenously every 2 weeks at doses spanning 0.01 to 10 mg/kg. Points from the study as a whole: People who partly responded at 0.1-3.0 mg/kg had some of the least clonal expansion seen.

Samples were taken at baseline and on day 1 of cycles 4 and 7. The sequence came from an adult with an advanced solid tumor such as melanoma, head and neck, liver or kidney cancer. V is TRBV6-6 and J is TRBJ1-4, with unresolved D. Sequencing used CD4+ or CD8+ T cells sorted from blood, obtained in a trial of the OX40 agonist ivuxolimab. The CDR3 here is CATRPLGEKLFF. Here the CDR3 DNA reads TGTGCCACCCGGCCACTCGGTGAAAAACTGTTTTTT.